The 8 T cell receptor beta chains presented below share a single source sample, sequenced in a study of OX40 agonist ivuxolimab in advanced cancers. Clones were read by immunoSEQ multiplex PCR, and TCRdb kept only the in-frame ones, dropping some. This repertoire shows 60,000 to 70,000 clones, roughly 85% found once; its top ten account for approximately 1.3%. The material was CD4+ or CD8+ T cells sorted from blood, obtained in a trial of the OX40 agonist ivuxolimab. The origin of the receptors is an adult with an advanced solid tumor such as melanoma, head and neck, liver or kidney cancer.

The chain carries TRBV6-6 and TRBJ1-5; tentative D call: TRBD1 (6 bases). V was shortened by 5 bases and J by 6 bases, with 20 bases between the two germline ends. Per germline, CDR1 MNHNY and CDR2 SVGAGI (reference sequence). The CDR3 runs 16 residues. The CDR3 here is CASSRLRGGEIQPQHF. The CDR3 nucleotides are TGTGCCAGCAGTCGACTTAGGGGGGGCGAGATTCAGCCCCAGCATTTT.

The chain links TRBV5-4 to TRBJ2-4; the match to TRBD1 covers 11 bases. The length of the CDR3 is 14 residues. V lost 10 bases and J lost 6; bases outside the gene matches: 9. Germline V lookup: CDR1 SGHNT, CDR2 YYREEE (reference sequence). This chain's CDR3 is CASGTGGRGNIQYF. Here the CDR3 DNA reads TGTGCCTCCGGGACAGGGGGACGGGGAAACATTCAGTACTTC.

The chain has TRBV28 and TRBJ2-2, with TRBD1 matching 9 bases. The CDR3 length is 19 residues. V was clipped by 7 bases and J by 4 bases; unmatched bases: 19. CDR1 MDHEN and CDR2 SYDVKM come from the germline V gene. As DNA, the CDR3 is TGTGCCAGCAACCACGCCCAGGGGGGCGGGACAGGGACCACCGGGGAGCTGTTTTTT. It specifies CASNHAQGGGTGTTGELFF.

This chain joins TRBV5-6 and TRBJ2-7; D remains unclear. V lost 0 bases, J lost 5 bases, and 9 bases lay in between. Looked up from germline, CDR1 is SGHDT and CDR2 is YYEEEE. The CDR3 covers 13 residues. The CDR3 loop reads CASSLVRDNEQYF. The DNA of the CDR3 is TGTGCCAGCAGCTTGGTTAGGGATAACGAGCAGTACTTC. The whole variable domain, remainder taken from reference TRBV5-6 and TRBJ2-7, is DAGVTQSPTHLIKTRGQQVTLRCSPKSGHDTVSWYQQALGQGPQFIFQYYEEEERQRGNFPDRFSGHQFPNYSSELNVNALLLGDSALYLCASSLVRDNEQYFGPGTRLTVT.

In this sample, this clone turned up once. V is TRBV13 and J is TRBJ1-1, with TRBD1 as a possible D gene (6 bases). The germline V and J ends were trimmed by 6 bases and 1 base, with 18 bases remaining between them. Looked up from germline, CDR1 is PRHDT and CDR2 is FYEKMQ (reference sequence). There are 16 residues in the CDR3. The CDR3 here is CASRTDRFAPNTEAFF. CDR3 sequence (DNA): TGTGCCAGCAGGACGGACAGATTTGCCCCGAACACTGAAGCTTTCTTT.

CDR3 residues: CASSPWTGTQETQYF. The CDR3 nucleotides read TGTGCCAGCAGCCCTTGGACAGGGACCCAAGAGACCCAGTACTTC. V gene TRBV2 combines with J gene TRBJ2-5; 8 nucleotides match TRBD1. The CDR3 is 15 amino acids. Unmatched junction bases numbered 7, after V lost 6 bases and J lost 1 base. The V gene's germline CDR1 is SNHLY and CDR2 FYNNEI. Combining the CDR3 with reference TRBV2 and TRBJ2-5 gives the whole variable domain EPEVTQTPSHQVTQMGQEVILRCVPISNHLYFYWYRQILGQKVEFLVSFYNNEISEKSEIFDDQFSVERPDGSNFTLKIRSTKLEDSAMYFCASSPWTGTQETQYFGPGTRLLVL.

The chain employs TRBV5-1 and TRBJ2-3; 9 bases match TRBD2. This CDR3 comprises 16 residues. CDR1 and CDR2 from the germline V gene are SGHRS and YFSETQ. Trimming removed 1 base from V and 4 bases from J; junction bases left unmatched: 7. This chain's CDR3 is CASSLWIAGAADTQYF. The CDR3 bases are TGCGCCAGCAGCTTGTGGATAGCGGGGGCTGCAGATACGCAGTATTTT. The whole variable domain, filled in from reference TRBV5-1 and TRBJ2-3, reads KAGVTQTPRYLIKTRGQQVTLSCSPISGHRSVSWYQQTPGQGLQFLFEYFSETQRNKGNFPGRFSGRQFSNSRSEMNVSTLELGDSALYLCASSLWIAGAADTQYFGPGTRLTVL.

The chain has TRBV15 and TRBJ1-1; D is unresolved. The CDR3 is made up of 15 amino acids. V was cut by 0 bases and J by 1 base, with 9 bases left in between. In germline, CDR1 is LNHNV, CDR2 YYDKDF (reference sequence). Here the CDR3 DNA reads TGTGCCACCAGCAGAGAGGGGTGGGGGAACACTGAAGCTTTCTTT. As protein: CATSREGWGNTEAFF.